The rows below give T cell receptor beta chains drawn from one sample of a study of blood T cells in healthy people across ages. Each CDR3 protein gets one entry after TCRdb re-called the 5' RACE reads with MiXCR. The sample consists of about 2 million distinct CDR3 sequences, roughly 49% of them appearing once. Sequencing was done on a sample of blood. All receptors come from a woman aged 40 to 50 in good health. Both conserved end residues are part of each CDR3. Fields, in order: J gene, D gene, clone size, V gene, CDR3 DNA, CDR3 protein. D genes are given only for firm matches. Some rows have no size entry. The others give once, few or many, or a class for an expanded clone.

j_call: TRBJ2-7; d_call: TRBD2; clone_size: -; v_call: TRBV4-3; cdr3_nt: TGCGCCAGCAGCCAAGATACAGGACTAGCCTACGAGCAGTACTTC; cdr3_aa: CASSQDTGLAYEQYF
j_call: TRBJ2-5; d_call: -; clone_size: -; v_call: TRBV2; cdr3_nt: TGTGCCAGCAGGATGGACTACCTGATGAGGTACCAAGAGACCCAGTACTTC; cdr3_aa: CASRMDYLMRYQETQYF
j_call: TRBJ2-1; d_call: TRBD2; clone_size: once; v_call: TRBV27; cdr3_nt: TGTGCCAGCAGTTTTCTCAATCTAGCGGGGGGGTACAATGAGCAGTTCTTC; cdr3_aa: CASSFLNLAGGYNEQFF
j_call: TRBJ1-5; d_call: TRBD1; clone_size: few; v_call: TRBV6-1; cdr3_nt: TGTGCCAGCAGTGGGACAGGGAGCAGCAATCAGCCCCAGCATTTT; cdr3_aa: CASSGTGSSNQPQHF
j_call: TRBJ1-4; d_call: -; clone_size: -; v_call: TRBV6-6; cdr3_nt: TGTGCCAGCTGGCCGGGACTGCTTAATGAAAAACTGTTTTTT; cdr3_aa: CASWPGLLNEKLFF
j_call: TRBJ2-7; d_call: TRBD1; clone_size: -; v_call: TRBV27; cdr3_nt: TGTGCGGTCCGAGGGGGCTTAAGCACCTACGAGCAGTACTTC; cdr3_aa: CAVRGGLSTYEQYF
j_call: TRBJ2-1; d_call: -; clone_size: few; v_call: TRBV20-1; cdr3_nt: TGCAGTGCCCGGGGTTGGGGAGCAAGGGGGAGCTCCTACAATGAGCAGTTCTTC; cdr3_aa: CSARGWGARGSSYNEQFF
j_call: TRBJ1-5; d_call: -; clone_size: many; v_call: TRBV20-1; cdr3_nt: TGCAGTCCACAGCCCATGTATAGCAATCAGCCCCAGCATTTT; cdr3_aa: CSPQPMYSNQPQHF
j_call: TRBJ1-6; d_call: -; clone_size: -; v_call: TRBV14; cdr3_nt: TGTGCCAGCAGCCAAGACGTACTTCCCCTCCACTTT; cdr3_aa: CASSQDVLPLHF
j_call: TRBJ2-7; d_call: TRBD2; clone_size: -; v_call: TRBV4-2; cdr3_nt: TGTGCCAGCACTAAAGCGGGGGGCGGGGGCTACGAGCAGTACTTC; cdr3_aa: CASTKAGGGGYEQYF
j_call: TRBJ2-1; d_call: TRBD1; clone_size: -; v_call: TRBV5-6; cdr3_nt: TGTGCCAGCAGTTTAACGGGACAGGGTTTCCATGAGCAGTTCTTC; cdr3_aa: CASSLTGQGFHEQFF
j_call: TRBJ2-4; d_call: TRBD1; clone_size: -; v_call: TRBV4-3; cdr3_nt: TGCGCCAGCAGCCCCGGACAGGGGCGAGGAGGAGAGCAGTACTTC; cdr3_aa: CASSPGQGRGGEQYF
j_call: TRBJ2-3; d_call: -; clone_size: -; v_call: TRBV7-9; cdr3_nt: TGTGCCAGCAGCTTAGTGGCTACTACAGATACGCAGTATTTT; cdr3_aa: CASSLVATTDTQYF
j_call: TRBJ2-1; d_call: -; clone_size: -; v_call: TRBV20-1; cdr3_nt: TGCAGTGCTAGAGTGGTGGTATACGGGGCTGAGCAGTTCTTC; cdr3_aa: CSARVVVYGAEQFF
j_call: TRBJ1-4; d_call: -; clone_size: -; v_call: TRBV10-3; cdr3_nt: TGTGCCATCAGTGAGGAGGGGTCCTCAGAAAAACTGTTTTTT; cdr3_aa: CAISEEGSSEKLFF
j_call: TRBJ1-4; d_call: -; clone_size: -; v_call: TRBV7-9; cdr3_nt: TGTGCCAGCAGACGAGGTCGGGGGGCAAGGGATGAAAAACTGTTTTTT; cdr3_aa: CASRRGRGARDEKLFF
j_call: TRBJ1-2; d_call: TRBD1; clone_size: -; v_call: TRBV6-1; cdr3_nt: TGTGCCAGCAGTGAAGGGACAGGGTACTATGGCTACACCTTC; cdr3_aa: CASSEGTGYYGYTF
j_call: TRBJ2-7; d_call: TRBD2; clone_size: -; v_call: TRBV20-1; cdr3_nt: TGCAGTGCTAGAAACCTAGCGGGGGGGATCAACGAGCAGTACTTC; cdr3_aa: CSARNLAGGINEQYF
j_call: TRBJ2-4; d_call: -; clone_size: -; v_call: TRBV7-2; cdr3_nt: TGTGCCAGCAGCGTACTACTAGCCAAAAACATTCAGTACTTC; cdr3_aa: CASSVLLAKNIQYF
j_call: TRBJ2-3; d_call: TRBD1; clone_size: once; v_call: TRBV29-1; cdr3_nt: TGCAGCGTTGAACCGCGACAGGGGACCGCAGATACGCAGTATTTT; cdr3_aa: CSVEPRQGTADTQYF
j_call: TRBJ2-7; d_call: TRBD1; clone_size: -; v_call: TRBV7-8; cdr3_nt: TGTGCCAGCAGAGAGCTTACAGGGGGGTTTGGTGAGCAGTACTTC; cdr3_aa: CASRELTGGFGEQYF
j_call: TRBJ2-5; d_call: TRBD2; clone_size: -; v_call: TRBV7-8; cdr3_nt: TGTGCCAGCAGCTGGGGACTAGCGGGGGCTCCCAAGTACCAAGAGACCCAGTACTTC; cdr3_aa: CASSWGLAGAPKYQETQYF
j_call: TRBJ2-7; d_call: TRBD2; clone_size: -; v_call: TRBV12-3/TRBV12-4; cdr3_nt: TGTGCCAGCAGTTTACGGTCGGGGGGGCTTCGAGTCTACGAGCAGTACTTC; cdr3_aa: CASSLRSGGLRVYEQYF
j_call: TRBJ1-2; d_call: TRBD1; clone_size: -; v_call: TRBV15; cdr3_nt: TGTGCCACCAGCCTCAGGGGGGCTGACTATGGCTACACCTTC; cdr3_aa: CATSLRGADYGYTF
j_call: TRBJ2-1; d_call: -; clone_size: -; v_call: TRBV11-2; cdr3_nt: TGTGCCAGCAGCTCGGACTCCTTCCCCTACAATGAGCAGTTCTTC; cdr3_aa: CASSSDSFPYNEQFF
j_call: TRBJ2-4; d_call: -; clone_size: once; v_call: TRBV28; cdr3_nt: TGTGCCAGCAGTTTATTTACAGGGGGGGTCGGAAACATTCAGTACTTC; cdr3_aa: CASSLFTGGVGNIQYF
j_call: TRBJ2-5; d_call: TRBD2; clone_size: -; v_call: TRBV20-1; cdr3_nt: TGCAGTGCTAGCGGACTAGCGGGGGAACAAGAGACCCAGTACTTC; cdr3_aa: CSASGLAGEQETQYF
j_call: TRBJ1-1; d_call: -; clone_size: -; v_call: TRBV5-5; cdr3_nt: TGTGCCAGCAGCAGAACAGGGTTATACACCGAAGCTTTCTTT; cdr3_aa: CASSRTGLYTEAFF
j_call: TRBJ1-6; d_call: -; clone_size: -; v_call: TRBV9; cdr3_nt: TGTGCCAGCACCCGGGACGGAGACTATAATTCACCCCTCCACTTT; cdr3_aa: CASTRDGDYNSPLHF
j_call: TRBJ2-3; d_call: -; clone_size: -; v_call: TRBV3-1; cdr3_nt: TGTGCCAGCAGCCAAGATGCGACAGACACAGATACGCAGTATTTT; cdr3_aa: CASSQDATDTDTQYF
j_call: TRBJ2-3; d_call: TRBD2; clone_size: few; v_call: TRBV6-5; cdr3_nt: TGTGCCAGCAGTAAACTAGCGCAGGAGGATACGCAGTATTTT; cdr3_aa: CASSKLAQEDTQYF
j_call: TRBJ2-5; d_call: -; clone_size: few; v_call: TRBV12-3/TRBV12-4; cdr3_nt: TGTGCCAGCAGTTTAGTGACTAATCGGGGGGAGACCCAGTACTTC; cdr3_aa: CASSLVTNRGETQYF
j_call: TRBJ2-5; d_call: -; clone_size: many; v_call: TRBV5-1; cdr3_nt: TGTGCCAGCAGCTTAGAGGTGGGGAGACAAGAGACCCAGTACTTC; cdr3_aa: CASSLEVGRQETQYF
j_call: TRBJ1-6; d_call: -; clone_size: -; v_call: TRBV25-1; cdr3_nt: TGTGCCAGCAGTACCGCCGGGACGTCCAATTCACCCCTCCACTTT; cdr3_aa: CASSTAGTSNSPLHF
j_call: TRBJ1-3; d_call: -; clone_size: -; v_call: TRBV19; cdr3_nt: TGTGCCAGTAGTGGGGCGCCTGGAAGCACCATATATTTT; cdr3_aa: CASSGAPGSTIYF
j_call: TRBJ2-3; d_call: TRBD1; clone_size: -; v_call: TRBV5-1; cdr3_nt: TGCGCCAGCAGCTTGGTATTAGGGACAGATGCGCAGTATTTT; cdr3_aa: CASSLVLGTDAQYF
j_call: TRBJ2-5; d_call: -; clone_size: -; v_call: TRBV28; cdr3_nt: TGTGCCAGCAGTATACTAGGTATCGATGAGCAGTACTTC; cdr3_aa: CASSILGIDEQYF
j_call: TRBJ2-7; d_call: -; clone_size: -; v_call: TRBV20-1; cdr3_nt: TGCAGTACTAGAGATGGGGGATCCTACGAGCAGTACTTC; cdr3_aa: CSTRDGGSYEQYF
j_call: TRBJ2-1; d_call: TRBD2; clone_size: -; v_call: TRBV7-6; cdr3_nt: TGTGCCAGCAGCTCGACTAGCGGGGGGGCCCTAACAAATGAGCAGTTCTTC; cdr3_aa: CASSSTSGGALTNEQFF
j_call: TRBJ1-6; d_call: -; clone_size: -; v_call: TRBV11-2; cdr3_nt: TGTGCCAGCAGCTCCAGAGCACCCGGGACTGGATCACCCCTCCACTTT; cdr3_aa: CASSSRAPGTGSPLHF
j_call: TRBJ1-1; d_call: -; clone_size: -; v_call: TRBV4-2; cdr3_nt: TGTGCCAGCAGCCAAGATGGACAGTCGAACACTGAAGCTTTCTTT; cdr3_aa: CASSQDGQSNTEAFF
j_call: TRBJ1-5; d_call: -; clone_size: -; v_call: TRBV12-3/TRBV12-4; cdr3_nt: TGTGCCAGCAGTTGGACAGAGCCAAGCAATCAGCCCCAGCATTTT; cdr3_aa: CASSWTEPSNQPQHF
j_call: TRBJ1-4; d_call: -; clone_size: -; v_call: TRBV14; cdr3_nt: TGTGCCAGCAGCCCCCCAGGCGGCGTTTGGGAAAAACTGTTTTTT; cdr3_aa: CASSPPGGVWEKLFF
j_call: TRBJ2-7; d_call: TRBD1; clone_size: -; v_call: TRBV12-3/TRBV12-4; cdr3_nt: TGTGCCAGCAGTTTGGACAGGGTGGTAGGCGAGCAGTACTTC; cdr3_aa: CASSLDRVVGEQYF
j_call: TRBJ1-2; d_call: TRBD1; clone_size: -; v_call: TRBV4-1; cdr3_nt: TGCGCCAGCAGCCAAGAGCGGGACAGCTTTTATGGCTACATCTTC; cdr3_aa: CASSQERDSFYGYIF
j_call: TRBJ2-1; d_call: TRBD2; clone_size: -; v_call: TRBV20-1; cdr3_nt: TGCAGTGCCACGGATGAACTAGCGGGGACCTACAATGAGCAGTTCTTC; cdr3_aa: CSATDELAGTYNEQFF
j_call: TRBJ2-5; d_call: -; clone_size: -; v_call: TRBV10-2; cdr3_nt: TGCGCCAGCAGTGAGCACGAAAGAGAGACCCAGTACTTC; cdr3_aa: CASSEHERETQYF
j_call: TRBJ2-4; d_call: TRBD1; clone_size: -; v_call: TRBV6-2/TRBV6-3; cdr3_nt: TGTGCCAGCAGTTACTCGACGACAGGGATCCAGTACTTC; cdr3_aa: CASSYSTTGIQYF
j_call: TRBJ1-5; d_call: -; clone_size: few; v_call: TRBV15; cdr3_nt: TGTGCCACCAGCAGCACAGAGAATAGCAATCAGCCCCAGCATTTT; cdr3_aa: CATSSTENSNQPQHF
j_call: TRBJ2-1; d_call: TRBD2; clone_size: -; v_call: TRBV20-1; cdr3_nt: TGCAGTGCGGACCTAGCGGGGGCTGACAATGAGCAGTTCTTC; cdr3_aa: CSADLAGADNEQFF
j_call: TRBJ2-1; d_call: -; clone_size: -; v_call: TRBV4-2; cdr3_nt: TGTGCCAGCAGCCAAGGCTCCGGGACATACCCCTACAATGAGCAGTTCTTC; cdr3_aa: CASSQGSGTYPYNEQFF
j_call: TRBJ2-1; d_call: -; clone_size: few; v_call: TRBV27; cdr3_nt: TGTGCCAGCCACCTGAGGGGAAGCTCCTACAATGAGCAGTTCTTC; cdr3_aa: CASHLRGSSYNEQFF
j_call: TRBJ1-2; d_call: -; clone_size: -; v_call: TRBV29-1; cdr3_nt: TGCAGCGTTGAGGAGGGGGTTCTTCGCTACACCTTC; cdr3_aa: CSVEEGVLRYTF
j_call: TRBJ1-4; d_call: -; clone_size: -; v_call: TRBV6-5; cdr3_nt: TGTGCCAGCAGTTACGGGGACCTCAATGAAAAACTGTTTTTT; cdr3_aa: CASSYGDLNEKLFF
j_call: TRBJ1-1; d_call: -; clone_size: once; v_call: TRBV3-1; cdr3_nt: TGTGCCAGCAGCCAAGAGGTCTGGACAGAGAGAAGGAGGAACACTGAAGCTTTCTTT; cdr3_aa: CASSQEVWTERRRNTEAFF
j_call: TRBJ1-5; d_call: -; clone_size: -; v_call: TRBV5-1; cdr3_nt: TGCGCCAGCAGACAGGACCCTAATCAGCCCCAGCATTTT; cdr3_aa: CASRQDPNQPQHF